This passage covers 32 T cell receptor beta chains from one sample sequenced in a study of identical twins. MiXCR, applied by TCRdb to the 5' RACE reads, yields one record per CDR3 protein. The table shows hundreds of thousands of distinct CDR3 sequences, with around an eighth occurring only once. The same data also contributed to another study, on yellow fever vaccine responses in identical twins.

Sequencing was carried out using PBMCs. These receptors all come from a woman under 30 in good health.

The chain carries TRBV11-2 and TRBJ2-4, with 14 bases matching TRBD2. CDR3 length: 18 amino acids. Germline assignment: CDR1 SGHAT and CDR2 FQNNGV. The junction had 14 bases not matched to a gene; V was cut back by 4 bases and J by 9 bases. The CDR3 DNA reads TGTGCCAGCAGCTCACGCGGGGGACTAGCGGGAGAGTATGGCATTCAGTACTTC. Translated, it gives CASSSRGGLAGEYGIQYF.

This clonotype was recorded many times. This chain uses TRBV3-1 with TRBJ2-2; either TRBD1 or TRBD2 may fit D (5 bases each). Trimming cost V 1 base and J 5 bases, with 8 bases left between them. Germline lookup yields CDR1 LGHDT and CDR2 YNNKEL (reference sequence). The CDR3 contains 14 residues. The CDR3 here is CASSQGWGTGELFF. CDR3 in DNA: TGTGCCAGCAGCCAAGGATGGGGGACCGGGGAGCTGTTTTTT.

The V call is TRBV6-1, the J call TRBJ1-5, with a tentative D call TRBD1 (5 bases). The CDR3 length is 16 residues. V was shortened by 6 bases and J by 3 bases, with 18 bases between the two germline ends. Germline CDR1 MNHNS, CDR2 SASEGT. The CDR3 nucleotides are TGTGCCAGCAGCCCCGAGGGGCGGGGGGTCAATCAGCCCCAGCATTTT. It translates to CASSPEGRGVNQPQHF.

This clonotype was seen only a few times. The DNA of the CDR3 is TGCGCCAGCAGCATGAGTGGTTCAAATGAGCAGTTCTTC. Protein product: CASSMSGSNEQFF. The V call is TRBV5-1, the J call TRBJ2-1; D not certain. Trimming shortened V by 4 bases and J by 7 bases, and 12 bases separated the two germline ends. CDR1 is SGHRS and CDR2 is YFSETQ in the germline V gene. CDR3 length equals 13 residues. Filled out from reference TRBV5-1 and TRBJ2-1, the complete variable domain reads KAGVTQTPRYLIKTRGQQVTLSCSPISGHRSVSWYQQTPGQGLQFLFEYFSETQRNKGNFPGRFSGRQFSNSRSEMNVSTLELGDSALYLCASSMSGSNEQFFGPGTRLTVL.

The table lists this clonotype with a few counts. The rearrangement uses TRBV5-1 and TRBJ2-1; TRBD2 is a possible D gene (6 bases). This CDR3 region has 13 residues. Trimming shortened V by 3 bases and J by 5 bases, and 9 bases separated the two germline ends. Germline CDR1 and CDR2: SGHRS and YFSETQ. CDR3 amino acids: CASSWGLNNEQFF. CDR3 coding DNA: TGCGCCAGCAGCTGGGGACTGAACAATGAGCAGTTCTTC.

V is TRBV5-6 and J is TRBJ1-1; D may be TRBD1 (6 bases). Trimming took off 1 base at V and 5 bases at J, with 30 bases between the two ends. The CDR3 totals 20 residues. Germline V CDR1 and CDR2: SGHDT, YYEEEE. CDR3 DNA: TGTGCCAGCAGCTTGAGGTTCAGTAGGGGGGAGCGGGAACGGTGGACTGAAGCTTTCTTT. It is translated as CASSLRFSRGERERWTEAFF. Full variable domain (remainder filled in from reference TRBV5-6 and TRBJ1-1): DAGVTQSPTHLIKTRGQQVTLRCSPKSGHDTVSWYQQALGQGPQFIFQYYEEEERQRGNFPDRFSGHQFPNYSSELNVNALLLGDSALYLCASSLRFSRGERERWTEAFFGQGTRLTVV.

The genes are TRBV11-2 and TRBJ1-2; D gene unclear. The CDR3 sequence is 15 residues long. The V end lost 1 base, the J end lost 2 bases, and 11 bases lay between the germline ends. Germline V gene data show CDR1 as SGHAT and CDR2 as FQNNGV. The CDR3 DNA is TGTGCCAGCAGCTTAGGCCTGGGTTCCAACTATGGCTACACCTTC. Its translation is CASSLGLGSNYGYTF.

This clonotype was recorded many times. The rearrangement uses TRBV10-3 and TRBJ2-3; 8 bases agree with TRBD1. This CDR3 is built from 15 residues. From germline, CDR1 is ENHRY and CDR2 SYGVKD. V lost 3 bases and J lost 4; bases outside the gene matches: 6. The CDR3 loop reads CAISDRWTGSDTQYF. In DNA form, the CDR3 reads TGTGCCATCAGTGACCGGTGGACAGGGTCAGATACGCAGTATTTT.

The chain carries TRBV6-5 and TRBJ2-5, with 7 bases lining up with TRBD2. Germline CDR1 reads MNHEY; CDR2 reads SVGAGI. This CDR3 spans 17 amino acids. V lost 2 bases to trimming and J lost 3 bases; unmatched junction nucleotides: 12. CDR3 residues: CASSYHGWGGLEETQYF. As DNA, the CDR3 is TGTGCCAGCAGTTACCATGGTTGGGGGGGATTGGAAGAGACCCAGTACTTC.

J is TRBJ2-7 and V is TRBV7-8, with 16 positions matching TRBD2. Germline CDR1 and CDR2: SGHVS and FQNEAQ. After removal of 5 bases from V and 0 bases from J, the junction contained 13 bases not matched to a gene. CDR3 length: 20 amino acids. The CDR3 loop is CASSAHGTSGRGTSSYEQYF. The DNA of the CDR3 is TGTGCCAGCAGCGCCCACGGGACTAGCGGGAGGGGGACGAGCTCCTACGAGCAGTACTTC.

The rearrangement links TRBV5-4 to TRBJ1-1, with D unclear. Trimming removed 5 bases from V and 0 bases from J, with 14 bases in between. This CDR3 comprises 15 residues. Germline V gene lookup returns CDR1 SGHNT and CDR2 YYREEE (reference sequence). CDR3 loop: CASRSTNFMNTEAFF. The DNA of the CDR3 is TGTGCCAGCAGATCGACCAACTTTATGAACACTGAAGCTTTCTTT.

This chain joins TRBV7-6 and TRBJ2-1, with D hard to call. The V end was cut by 1 base, the J end by 6 bases, with 10 bases between. CDR3 size: 14 residues. CDR1 and CDR2 from the germline V gene are SGHVS and FNYEAQ. As DNA, the CDR3 is TGTGCCAGCAGCTTAGGATTCGTATCCAATGAGCAGTTCTTC. The encoded protein is CASSLGFVSNEQFF.

This rearrangement joins TRBV7-9 to TRBJ2-4; 8 positions match TRBD1. The V segment lost 0 bases and the J segment 4 bases; nucleotides outside the gene matches: 5. The CDR3 runs to 16 residues. Germline V gene data show CDR1 as SEHNR and CDR2 as FQNEAQ (reference sequence). CDR3 sequence (DNA): TGTGCCAGCAGCTTAGCGACAGGGGCCCTGAAAAACATTCAGTACTTC. It encodes CASSLATGALKNIQYF. The full variable domain, its missing parts supplied by reference TRBV7-9 and TRBJ2-4, is DTGVSQNPRHKITKRGQNVTFRCDPISEHNRLYWYRQTLGQGPEFLTYFQNEAQLEKSRLLSDRFSAERPKGSFSTLEIQRTEQGDSAMYLCASSLATGALKNIQYFGAGTRLSVL.

In this sample, this clonotype turned up a few times. The chain links TRBV20-1 to TRBJ1-5; unclear D gene. Germline V gene data show CDR1 as DFQATT and CDR2 as SNEGSKA (reference sequence). The CDR3 has 13 residues. V was pared by 1 base and J by 0 bases, with 4 bases between. CDR3 nucleotides: TGCAGTGCTAGAGTGGGTAGCAATCAGCCCCAGCATTTT. It is translated as CSARVGSNQPQHF.

This clonotype was detected ten times or more. This rearrangement joins TRBV28 to TRBJ2-1, with a tentative D call TRBD2 (7 bases). V was clipped by 11 bases and J by 3 bases, with 14 bases between them. The CDR3 covers 13 residues. Germline CDR1 and CDR2: MDHEN and SYDVKM. CDR3: CAAEGGGYNEQFF. CDR3 in DNA: TGTGCCGCCGAGGGGGGGGGCTACAATGAGCAGTTCTTC.

This CDR3 is CASSYGTGSQPQHF. The CDR3 DNA is TGTGCCAGCAGTTACGGGACAGGGTCTCAGCCCCAGCATTTT. The chain uses TRBV6-2 or TRBV6-3 and TRBJ1-5, with TRBD1 identical over 9 bases. From germline, CDR1 is MNHEY and CDR2 SVGEGT. V dropped 2 bases and J dropped 6; count of bases not matched to a gene: 2. The CDR3 consists of 14 residues.

The rearrangement uses TRBV20-1 and TRBJ2-7; 9 nucleotides line up with TRBD1. There are 15 residues in the CDR3. V was pared by 2 bases and J by 3 bases, with 8 bases of the junction left unmatched. Germline loops: CDR1 DFQATT, CDR2 SNEGSKA (reference sequence). The CDR3 DNA sequence: TGCAGTGCTAGACAGGACAGGGGCATAGTCTACGAGCAGTACTTC. It is translated as CSARQDRGIVYEQYF.

The chain carries TRBV3-1 and TRBJ1-6; 8 nucleotides align to TRBD1. V dropped 5 bases and J dropped 9; count of bases not matched to a gene: 12. The CDR3 covers 16 residues. Germline lookup yields CDR1 LGHDT and CDR2 YNNKEL (reference sequence). The CDR3 region has the DNA TGTGCCAGCAGCTCCCAGGGGGCAGGGATTGGTTCACCCCTCCACTTT. As protein: CASSSQGAGIGSPLHF.

This clonotype was detected a few times. V and J are TRBV14 and TRBJ2-1; 11 nucleotides match TRBD1. J lost 10 bases, V lost 6 bases, and 8 bases had no gene match. The CDR3 has 14 amino acids. The germline CDR1 and CDR2 sequences are SGHDN and FVKESK. The CDR3 loop reads CASRGQGDGGEQFF. DNA for the CDR3: TGTGCCAGCAGGGGACAGGGGGATGGAGGGGAGCAGTTCTTC.

The chain links TRBV6-1 to TRBJ2-5; D might be TRBD1 (7 bases). Deletions cut 5 bases from V and 1 base from J, with 17 bases between. Germline assignment: CDR1 MNHNS and CDR2 SASEGT. This CDR3 contains 16 residues. Written as DNA, the CDR3 is TGTGCCAGCAGTCCCAGGGGGGACAGCAGCCAAGAGACCCAGTACTTC. Translating gives CASSPRGDSSQETQYF.

There are many counts of this clonotype. The CDR3: CASSPQPLAGAYNEQFF. DNA for the CDR3: TGTGCCAGCAGCCCCCAACCTTTAGCGGGAGCCTACAATGAGCAGTTCTTC. The rearrangement joins TRBV7-3 to TRBJ2-1, with 9 bases that match TRBD2. The trim removed 5 bases at V and 2 bases at J, leaving 10 bases unmatched. The CDR3 sequence is 17 residues long. Germline V gene sequence: CDR1 SGHTA, CDR2 FQGTGA. The full variable domain, with the rest looked up from reference TRBV7-3 and TRBJ2-1, is GAGVSQTPSNKVTEKGKYVELRCDPISGHTALYWYRQSLGQGPEFLIYFQGTGAADDSGLPNDRFFAVRPEGSVSTLKIQRTERGDSAVYLCASSPQPLAGAYNEQFFGPGTRLTVL.

The chain combines TRBV5-1 with TRBJ2-5; D is uncertain. Germline CDR1 is SGHRS and CDR2 is YFSETQ. V lost 7 bases and J lost 5, with 15 bases in between. The CDR3 has 13 amino acids. The CDR3 coding sequence is TGCGCCAGCCAGCCAACCCCTGTGGAGACCCAGTACTTC. It yields the protein CASQPTPVETQYF.

This clonotype was observed a handful of times. The CDR3 protein is CASSEVVSLNTEAFF. The CDR3 DNA sequence: TGTGCCAGCAGTGAAGTCGTCAGTTTGAACACTGAAGCTTTCTTT. The J gene is TRBJ1-1, the V gene TRBV2; no firm D call. The germline V and J ends were trimmed by 1 base and 0 bases, with 9 bases remaining between them. CDR3 length equals 15 residues. Germline V CDR1 and CDR2: SNHLY, FYNNEI.

This clonotype was seen at least ten times. The gene calls are TRBV12-3 or TRBV12-4 and TRBJ2-7; no firm D call. The CDR3 is 12 residues long. V lost 6 bases, J lost 2 bases, and 8 bases lay in between. Here the CDR3 reads CASSSVPYEQYV. In DNA, the CDR3 is TGTGCCAGCAGCTCGGTTCCCTACGAGCAGTACGTC.

There are a few counts of this clonotype. V is TRBV2 and J is TRBJ1-6; 8 nucleotides agree with TRBD1. Germline lookup yields CDR1 SNHLY and CDR2 FYNNEI. The CDR3 runs 15 residues. V dropped 4 bases and J dropped 5; count of bases not matched to a gene: 4. CDR3 sequence reads: CASSGDRLNNSPLHF. The CDR3 DNA sequence: TGTGCCAGCAGTGGGGACAGGCTCAATAATTCACCCCTCCACTTT. The complete variable domain, with remaining parts taken from reference TRBV2 and TRBJ1-6, reads EPEVTQTPSHQVTQMGQEVILRCVPISNHLYFYWYRQILGQKVEFLVSFYNNEISEKSEIFDDQFSVERPDGSNFTLKIRSTKLEDSAMYFCASSGDRLNNSPLHFGNGTRLTVT.

This clonotype was counted many times. This chain uses TRBV20-1 with TRBJ2-1; weak D call: TRBD2 (5 bases). V was pared by 4 bases and J by 7 bases, with 11 bases between. This CDR3 has 12 amino acids. Germline-derived CDR1 and CDR2 are DFQATT and SNEGSKA (reference sequence). CDR3 in amino acids: CSATQRFNEQFF. As DNA, the CDR3 is TGCAGTGCTACCCAGCGGTTTAATGAGCAGTTCTTC.

This clonotype occurred a few times. The chain is built from TRBV4-1 and TRBJ2-2, with TRBD2 as a possible D gene (5 bases). Between the trimmed V and J ends, which lost 3 bases and 2 bases, there was a span of 19 bases. Germline values: CDR1 MGHRA, CDR2 YSYEKL. This CDR3 is 18 amino acids long. The CDR3 DNA is TGCGCCAGCAGCCACCGACCTCCCGGACTGGCAAACACCGGGGAGCTGTTTTTT. Translating it yields CASSHRPPGLANTGELFF.

The chain has TRBV4-1 and TRBJ2-1, with D possibly being TRBD1 or TRBD2 (6 bases each). This CDR3 is 19 amino acids long. V was shortened by 1 base and J by 0 bases, with 19 bases between the two germline ends. The germline CDR1 and CDR2 sequences are MGHRA and YSYEKL. The CDR3 DNA reads TGCGCCAGCAGCCAAGCATGGGGGGCAGGGATGGGCTCCTACAATGAGCAGTTCTTC. It specifies CASSQAWGAGMGSYNEQFF.

This clonotype was picked up a small number of times. This sequence joins TRBV3-1 and TRBJ1-3; no clear D. The CDR3 extends over 13 amino acids. Trimming stripped 6 bases from V and 3 bases from J, with 9 bases between. CDR1 and CDR2 (germline): LGHDT, YNNKEL (reference sequence). CDR3 sequence reads: CASSETSGNTIYF. CDR3 nucleotide sequence: TGTGCCAGCAGTGAAACCAGTGGAAACACCATATATTTT. Full variable domain (missing parts from reference TRBV3-1 and TRBJ1-3): DTAVSQTPKYLVTQMGNDKSIKCEQNLGHDTMYWYKQDSKKFLKIMFSYNNKELIINETVPNRFSPKSPDKAHLNLHINSLELGDSAVYFCASSETSGNTIYFGEGSWLTVV.

At least ten counts were recorded for this clonotype. The genes are TRBV20-1 and TRBJ1-1, with D uncertain. This CDR3 comprises 13 residues. CDR1 DFQATT and CDR2 SNEGSKA come from the germline V gene (reference sequence). Trimming took 7 bases from V and 1 from J, leaving 13 bases between them. CDR3 sequence (DNA): TGCAGTGGCCAGAGCGGGAAGAACACTGAAGCTTTCTTT. This encodes CSGQSGKNTEAFF.

The gene calls are TRBV7-9 and TRBJ2-4; D is perhaps TRBD1 (6 bases). Trimming cost V 2 bases and J 2 bases, with 10 bases left between them. This CDR3 region has 15 residues. Per germline, CDR1 SEHNR and CDR2 FQNEAQ (reference sequence). CDR3 region: CASSLQGSPKNIQYF. Written as DNA, the CDR3 is TGTGCCAGCAGCTTACAGGGGTCCCCCAAAAACATTCAGTACTTC. The entire variable domain, with the rest obtained from reference TRBV7-9 and TRBJ2-4, is as follows: DTGVSQNPRHKITKRGQNVTFRCDPISEHNRLYWYRQTLGQGPEFLTYFQNEAQLEKSRLLSDRFSAERPKGSFSTLEIQRTEQGDSAMYLCASSLQGSPKNIQYFGAGTRLSVL.

The J gene is TRBJ2-3, the V gene TRBV7-3; 14 bases fit TRBD2. Germline trimming cut 5 bases from V and 4 bases from J; bases unmatched to any gene: 14. Germline CDR1 reads SGHTA; CDR2 reads FQGTGA. The CDR3 runs 19 residues. The CDR3 loop is CASSRKHGTSGSQPDTQYF. CDR3 nucleotide sequence: TGTGCCAGCAGCCGGAAGCACGGGACTAGCGGGAGCCAACCAGATACGCAGTATTTT.